These T cell receptor beta chains were read from a single sample in a study of beta chain features in type 1 diabetes. Clones were sequenced by immunoSEQ multiplex PCR, and TCRdb holds only the in-frame ones, with some missing. The repertoire holds 200,000 to 300,000 clones, about 70% seen once, with about 0.051% in the top ten. The specimen was naive CD4+ T cells from blood. These receptors were obtained from a man aged 25 to 40 in good health. Both conserved end residues are part of each CDR3. A D gene is named only where the DNA matches it firmly. Clone size is given for some rows only: seen once, a few or many times, or a class if the clone is expanded.

v_gene	d_gene	abundance	j_gene	CDR3aa	CDR3nt
TRBV29-1	TRBD1	-	TRBJ2-1	CSVGDRGYNEQFF	TGCAGCGTTGGAGACAGGGGTTACAATGAGCAGTTCTTC
TRBV2	-	-	TRBJ1-6	CASSEALGRRVHF	TGTGCCAGCAGTGAAGCGCTGGGTCGCAGGGTCCACTTT
TRBV6-6	-	-	TRBJ1-2	CASSYRTVNYGYTF	TGTGCCAGCAGTTACAGGACAGTGAACTATGGCTACACCTTC
TRBV7-8	-	-	TRBJ1-4	CASSQMMAGTNEKLFF	TGTGCCAGCAGTCAAATGATGGCCGGTACTAATGAAAAACTGTTTTTT
TRBV19	TRBD1	-	TRBJ2-5	CASSTRTGYETQYF	TGTGCCAGTAGTACTCGGACAGGGTATGAGACCCAGTACTTC
TRBV7-9	-	few	TRBJ2-1	CASSIQGARGYNEQFF	TGTGCCAGCAGCATACAGGGAGCACGGGGATACAATGAGCAGTTCTTC
TRBV29-1	-	-	TRBJ2-5	CSVEDKGRETQYF	TGCAGCGTTGAAGACAAGGGAAGAGAGACCCAGTACTTC
TRBV5-4	-	-	TRBJ1-2	CASSLMTGAPNGYTF	TGTGCCAGCAGCTTGATGACAGGCGCCCCGAATGGCTACACCTTC
TRBV30	-	-	TRBJ1-1	CAWSRQESTEAFF	TGTGCCTGGAGTCGACAGGAAAGCACTGAAGCTTTCTTT
TRBV29-1	TRBD1	few	TRBJ2-3	CSAGDGQGHPGTQYF	TGCAGCGCTGGTGATGGACAGGGTCATCCCGGCACGCAGTATTTT
TRBV29-1	-	few	TRBJ2-5	CSVLRSSQYF	TGCAGCGTTCTTAGGTCGTCCCAGTACTTC
TRBV5-1	TRBD1	-	TRBJ1-1	CASSLGTGVAEAFF	TGCGCCAGCAGCTTGGGGACAGGGGTCGCTGAAGCTTTCTTT
TRBV27	-	-	TRBJ2-7	CASSPRGERDEQYF	TGTGCCAGCAGTCCCCGTGGAGAGCGAGACGAGCAGTACTTC
TRBV5-1	-	-	TRBJ2-2	CASSLPRETGELFF	TGCGCCAGCAGCTTGCCCAGGGAAACCGGGGAGCTGTTTTTT
TRBV29-1	-	-	TRBJ2-7	CSVERSSNEQYF	TGCAGCGTTGAACGGTCATCTAACGAGCAGTACTTC
TRBV10-3	-	few	TRBJ2-3	CAGAGWTSDTQYF	TGTGCCGGGGCGGGGTGGACTTCAGATACGCAGTATTTT
TRBV30	-	-	TRBJ1-1	CAWRGDKNTEAFF	TGTGCCTGGAGGGGTGACAAGAACACTGAAGCTTTCTTT
TRBV29-1	-	-	TRBJ1-1	CSVQLTANTEAFF	TGCAGCGTTCAGTTGACAGCGAACACTGAAGCTTTCTTT
TRBV30	-	-	TRBJ2-3	CAWSAPDTQYF	TGTGCCTGGAGTGCCCCAGATACGCAGTATTTT
TRBV2	-	-	TRBJ2-7	CASSGKETYEQYF	TGTGCCAGCAGCGGCAAGGAAACCTACGAGCAGTACTTC
TRBV7-9	-	-	TRBJ2-7	CASSLVGADEQYF	TGTGCCAGCAGCTTAGTTGGAGCGGACGAGCAGTACTTC
TRBV7-2	TRBD2	-	TRBJ2-7	CASSDPGLASHEQYF	TGTGCCAGCAGCGATCCGGGACTAGCGTCCCACGAGCAGTACTTC
TRBV14	-	few	TRBJ2-6	CASSHFGGANVLTF	TGTGCCAGCAGCCACTTCGGTGGGGCCAACGTCCTGACTTTC
TRBV5-8	-	few	TRBJ2-7	CASRLVSYEQYF	TGTGCCAGCCGGCTCGTGTCCTACGAGCAGTACTTC
TRBV6-5	TRBD1	-	TRBJ1-2	CASSNGQGAHGYTF	TGTGCCAGCAGTAACGGTCAGGGGGCGCATGGCTACACCTTC
TRBV19	TRBD1	once	TRBJ2-1	CASSVGGVLNEQFF	TGTGCCAGTAGTGTAGGGGGCGTGTTGAATGAGCAGTTCTTC
TRBV20-1	-	-	TRBJ2-7	CSAKGGYEQYF	TGCAGTGCTAAAGGTGGCTACGAGCAGTACTTC
TRBV9	TRBD2	-	TRBJ2-1	CASSVVTSGEQFF	TGTGCCAGCAGCGTCGTGACTAGCGGTGAGCAGTTCTTC
TRBV11-2	-	-	TRBJ2-5	CASSLEQNNQETQYF	TGTGCCAGCAGCTTAGAGCAGAACAACCAAGAGACCCAGTACTTC
TRBV5-1	-	-	TRBJ2-1	CASSLLSHNEQFF	TGCGCCAGCAGCTTACTCAGCCACAATGAGCAGTTCTTC
TRBV19	-	once	TRBJ2-7	CASSMRRDRDYEQYF	TGTGCCAGTAGTATGCGCCGGGACCGCGACTACGAGCAGTACTTC
TRBV29-1	TRBD1	few	TRBJ1-1	CSAKTGAAANTEAFF	TGCAGCGCAAAGACAGGGGCTGCGGCGAACACTGAAGCTTTCTTT
TRBV10-3	-	few	TRBJ2-1	CAISELKNNEQFF	TGTGCCATCAGTGAGTTAAAGAACAATGAGCAGTTCTTC
TRBV5-4	TRBD2	-	TRBJ2-1	CASSLSSGSYNEQFF	TGTGCCAGCAGCTTGTCTAGCGGCTCCTACAATGAGCAGTTCTTC
TRBV30	-	-	TRBJ2-2	CAWSPGLSTGELFF	TGTGCCTGGAGTCCGGGGCTAAGCACCGGGGAGCTGTTTTTT
TRBV29-1	TRBD2	-	TRBJ2-5	CSVSDASGKETQYF	TGCAGCGTTTCAGATGCTAGCGGGAAAGAGACCCAGTACTTC
TRBV18	-	few	TRBJ2-3	CASSPISADTQYF	TGTGCCAGCTCACCTATTAGCGCTGATACGCAGTATTTT
TRBV9	TRBD2	-	TRBJ2-7	CASSVAGLAGSYEQYF	TGTGCCAGCAGCGTAGCTGGACTAGCGGGGTCCTACGAGCAGTACTTC
TRBV2	-	-	TRBJ2-7	CASSERGSSYEQYF	TGTGCCAGCAGTGAGCGAGGGAGCTCCTACGAGCAGTACTTC
TRBV30	-	-	TRBJ2-7	CAWSDPYEQYF	TGTGCCTGGAGTGACCCCTACGAGCAGTACTTC